Each of the 24 T cell receptor beta chains below was sequenced from the same sample in a study of blood T cell repertoires in COVID-19. TCRdb's table, derived via immunoSEQ multiplex PCR, lists solely in-frame clones and lacks some. In the table there are almost 200,000 clones, roughly nine tenths of which are singletons. Sequenced material: PBMCs or T cells enriched from blood (not recorded which). These receptors were collected from a woman aged 18-35 years who had recovered from COVID-19.

The J gene is TRBJ2-7, the V gene TRBV5-1, with a tentative D call TRBD2 (7 bases). Germline V lookup: CDR1 SGHRS, CDR2 YFSETQ. CDR3 length equals 15 residues. V was trimmed by 0 bases and J by 0 bases, leaving 10 bases between them. CDR3 region: CASSLAGGHSYEQYF. For the CDR3, the DNA is TGCGCCAGCAGCTTGGCGGGGGGCCACTCCTACGAGCAGTACTTC. The complete variable domain, with remaining parts taken from reference TRBV5-1 and TRBJ2-7, reads KAGVTQTPRYLIKTRGQQVTLSCSPISGHRSVSWYQQTPGQGLQFLFEYFSETQRNKGNFPGRFSGRQFSNSRSEMNVSTLELGDSALYLCASSLAGGHSYEQYFGPGTRLTVT.

This sequence joins TRBV29-1 and TRBJ1-1, with TRBD1 identical over 9 bases. With V trimmed by 5 bases and J by 11 bases, 18 bases remained unmatched. This CDR3 spans 15 amino acids. CDR1 SQVTM and CDR2 ANQGSEA come from the germline V gene. CDR3 DNA: TGCAGCGTTCCCCGGGGAGAGGACAGGGGTTATTCGGCTTTCTTT. Its translation is CSVPRGEDRGYSAFF.

This chain joins TRBV6-7 and TRBJ2-7; D not resolved. TRBV6-7 is an ORF, and what it does is uncertain. V gave up 6 bases and J gave up 3 bases, with 15 bases separating them. This CDR3 spans 14 amino acids. Here the CDR3 DNA reads TGTGCCAGCAGATCAGGATCACTCCTCTACGAGCAGTACTTC. Its protein is CASRSGSLLYEQYF.

The V and J genes are TRBV28 and TRBJ2-7; D gene unclear. There are 11 residues in the CDR3. V shed 1 base and J shed 6 bases, with 4 bases lying between them. Germline CDR1 is MDHEN and CDR2 is SYDVKM. CDR3 in amino acids: CASSLYSEQYF. CDR3 DNA sequence: TGTGCCAGCAGTTTATACTCCGAGCAGTACTTC.

The chain carries TRBV6-5 and TRBJ1-3; TRBD1 might be the D (6 bases). There are 14 residues in the CDR3. The V end lost 5 bases, the J end lost 2 bases, and 10 bases lay between the germline ends. From germline, CDR1 is MNHEY and CDR2 SVGAGI. The DNA of the CDR3 is TGTGCCAGCAGTCGGGACACTACTGGAAACACCATATATTTT. Translation: CASSRDTTGNTIYF.

The J gene is TRBJ2-5, the V gene TRBV4-1, with 10 bases lining up with TRBD1. After removal of 3 bases from V and 2 bases from J, the junction contained 6 bases not matched to a gene. Germline CDR1 MGHRA, CDR2 YSYEKL. The CDR3 loop spans 16 amino acids. CDR3 residues: CASSHPTGGGQETQYF. The CDR3 DNA follows: TGCGCCAGCAGCCACCCGACAGGGGGCGGGCAAGAGACCCAGTACTTC.

The genes are TRBV18 and TRBJ1-2, with 8 positions matching TRBD1. This CDR3 has 14 residues. Trimming took 3 bases from V and 10 from J; bases not matched to a gene: 10. Per germline, CDR1 KGHSH and CDR2 LQKENI. CDR3 in amino acids: CASSPHMTQGDYTF. CDR3 sequence (DNA): TGTGCCAGCTCACCGCACATGACACAGGGGGACTACACCTTC.

This clone came up once. The chain is built from TRBV5-4 and TRBJ1-2; 8 positions match TRBD1. CDR1 and CDR2 (germline): SGHNT, YYREEE (reference sequence). The CDR3 has 15 amino acids. The V and J ends lost 5 bases and 1 base, in that order; junction bases with no gene match: 7. CDR3 sequence reads: CASRLDRGVNYGYTF. Here the CDR3 DNA reads TGTGCCAGCAGGCTAGACAGGGGAGTTAACTATGGCTACACCTTC. Full variable domain (missing parts from reference TRBV5-4 and TRBJ1-2): ETGVTQSPTHLIKTRGQQVTLRCSSQSGHNTVSWYQQALGQGPQFIFQYYREEENGRGNFPPRFSGLQFPNYSSELNVNALELDDSALYLCASRLDRGVNYGYTFGSGTRLTVV.

This chain uses TRBV24-1 with TRBJ1-2; 10 bases are shared with TRBD1. This CDR3 contains 15 residues. Germline CDR1 is KGHDR and CDR2 is SFDVKD. V gave up 7 bases and J gave up 6 bases; unmatched junction bases: 10. Here the CDR3 reads CATSPGTGERDGYTF. In DNA, the CDR3 is TGTGCCACCAGCCCCGGGACAGGGGAAAGGGATGGCTACACCTTC.

This sequence joins TRBV6-5 and TRBJ1-5, with D uncertain. Trimming shortened V by 6 bases and J by 3 bases, and 15 bases separated the two germline ends. The CDR3 is made up of 15 amino acids. Germline loops: CDR1 MNHEY, CDR2 SVGAGI. CDR3 residues: CASRYDTYLNQPQHF. The CDR3 bases are TGTGCCAGCAGGTACGACACCTACCTCAATCAGCCCCAGCATTTT.

The J gene is TRBJ2-3, the V gene TRBV29-1; no definite D call. Germline values: CDR1 SQVTM, CDR2 ANQGSEA. Between the trimmed V and J ends, which lost 8 bases and 12 bases, there was a span of 18 bases. The CDR3 sequence is 11 residues long. In DNA form, the CDR3 reads TGCAGCACGTTCCAAGAGCCTTCCCAGTATTTT. The encoded protein is CSTFQEPSQYF.

The chain couples TRBV24-1 to TRBJ2-6, with D perhaps TRBD2 (6 bases). The CDR3 contains 18 residues. CDR1 is KGHDR and CDR2 is SFDVKD in the germline V gene. V lost 2 bases and J 1 base, leaving 14 bases between the germline ends. The CDR3 nucleotides are TGTGCCACCAGTGATTCGACTAGGGGCGAATCTGGGGCCAACGTCCTGACTTTC. It specifies CATSDSTRGESGANVLTF.

The chain links TRBV30 to TRBJ1-4, with a possible D match to TRBD1 (6 bases). Per germline, CDR1 GTSNPN and CDR2 SVGIG (reference sequence). The ends were cut back, 3 bases at V and 8 bases at J, with 22 bases in the middle. The CDR3 is 16 amino acids. For the CDR3, the DNA is TGTGCCTGGAGCGGCAATCCCTTACAGGGTAGGGAAAAACTGTTTTTT. It translates to CAWSGNPLQGREKLFF.

CDR3 region: CASSLRGWNTEAFF. The CDR3 DNA reads TGTGCCAGCAGCCTCAGGGGTTGGAACACTGAAGCTTTCTTT. This rearrangement joins TRBV7-9 to TRBJ1-1, with D possibly matching TRBD1 (6 bases). The CDR3 runs 14 residues. The germline gives CDR1 SEHNR, CDR2 FQNEAQ (reference sequence). Trimming shortened V by 5 bases and J by 1 base, and 11 bases separated the two germline ends.

The chain has TRBV6-5 and TRBJ1-2; TRBD1 matches 8 bases. Trimming at V came to 6 bases and at J to 5 bases, leaving 5 bases not matched to a gene. Germline loops: CDR1 MNHEY, CDR2 SVGAGI. This CDR3 is built from 13 residues. The CDR3 DNA follows: TGTGCCAGCAGCGAGGACAGGGTATATGGCTACACCTTC. It translates to CASSEDRVYGYTF.

The genes are TRBV5-4 and TRBJ1-1; 12 bases map to TRBD1. CDR1 is SGHNT and CDR2 is YYREEE in the germline V gene (reference sequence). This CDR3 comprises 16 residues. V lost 4 bases, J lost 4 bases, and 8 bases stayed unmatched. The CDR3 coding sequence is TGTGCCAGCAGCCCCAGGGACAGGGGGCTTGGCACTGAAGCTTTCTTT. It translates to CASSPRDRGLGTEAFF.

This sequence joins TRBV5-1 and TRBJ2-7; D not resolved. This CDR3 is 13 amino acids long. The germline V and J ends were trimmed by 0 bases and 3 bases, with 7 bases remaining between them. Per the germline V gene, CDR1 is SGHRS and CDR2 is YFSETQ. The CDR3 spells CASSLDYYYEQYF. The CDR3 nucleotides read TGCGCCAGCAGCTTGGATTACTACTACGAGCAGTACTTC.

The V and J genes are TRBV6-5 and TRBJ1-1, with TRBD1 identical over 7 bases. The CDR3 contains 14 residues. Per germline, CDR1 MNHEY and CDR2 SVGAGI. The V gene end was trimmed by 6 bases and the J gene end by 7 bases; junction bases not matched to a gene: 11. CDR3 protein: CASSKQGRFGEAFF. The CDR3 DNA is TGTGCCAGCAGCAAACAGGGGCGGTTTGGTGAAGCTTTCTTT.

The rearrangement joins TRBV7-9 to TRBJ1-2; D remains ambiguous. The CDR3 runs 15 residues. CDR1 is SEHNR, CDR2 FQNEAQ, per germline (reference sequence). Trimming removed 5 bases from V and 4 bases from J, with 17 bases in between. CDR3 residues: CASSPTLAPVYGYTF. In DNA, the CDR3 is TGTGCCAGCAGCCCCACCCTCGCACCAGTCTATGGCTACACCTTC.

The chain joins TRBV18 to TRBJ2-5; 8 bases fit TRBD2. CDR1 and CDR2 from the germline V gene are KGHSH and LQKENI. The V and J ends lost 2 bases and 5 bases, in that order; junction bases with no gene match: 4. The CDR3 is made up of 14 amino acids. The CDR3 protein is CASSPGLARETQYF. In DNA form, the CDR3 reads TGTGCCAGCTCACCAGGACTAGCTCGTGAGACCCAGTACTTC.

This chain uses TRBV6-1 with TRBJ1-3; D uncertain. CDR3 length: 15 amino acids. V was pared by 2 bases and J by 0 bases, with 8 bases between. CDR1 and CDR2 from the germline V gene are MNHNS and SASEGT. The CDR3 loop reads CASSELVGSGNTIYF. The CDR3, as DNA: TGTGCCAGCAGTGAACTAGTCGGCTCTGGAAACACCATATATTTT.

This chain connects TRBV6-1 to TRBJ1-5, with D possibly being TRBD1 (6 bases). Germline V gene lookup returns CDR1 MNHNS and CDR2 SASEGT. The V end was cut by 4 bases, the J end by 6 bases, with 22 bases between. The CDR3 covers 17 residues. The CDR3, as DNA: TGTGCCAGCAGTGGAGGGACAAAAGTTCGAATGCGTCAGCCCCAGCATTTT. Its protein product is CASSGGTKVRMRQPQHF.

The sample holds one count of this clone. V and J are TRBV7-9 and TRBJ1-2, with D unresolved. Between the trimmed V and J ends, which lost 7 bases and 4 bases, there was a span of 13 bases. Looked up from germline, CDR1 is SEHNR and CDR2 is FQNEAQ (reference sequence). This CDR3 is 13 amino acids long. The CDR3 protein is CASTPSESYGYTF. As DNA, the CDR3 is TGTGCCAGCACCCCCTCGGAGAGCTATGGCTACACCTTC. Full variable domain (remainder filled in from reference TRBV7-9 and TRBJ1-2): DTGVSQNPRHKITKRGQNVTFRCDPISEHNRLYWYRQTLGQGPEFLTYFQNEAQLEKSRLLSDRFSAERPKGSFSTLEIQRTEQGDSAMYLCASTPSESYGYTFGSGTRLTVV.

V usage is TRBV9 and J usage is TRBJ2-1; 7 bases map to TRBD1. Looked up from germline, CDR1 is SGDLS and CDR2 is YYNGEE. V dropped 3 bases and J dropped 6; count of bases not matched to a gene: 9. The CDR3 spans 15 residues. CDR3: CASSADRSGRNEQFF. The DNA for the CDR3 is TGTGCCAGCAGCGCGGACAGGTCGGGTCGCAATGAGCAGTTCTTC.